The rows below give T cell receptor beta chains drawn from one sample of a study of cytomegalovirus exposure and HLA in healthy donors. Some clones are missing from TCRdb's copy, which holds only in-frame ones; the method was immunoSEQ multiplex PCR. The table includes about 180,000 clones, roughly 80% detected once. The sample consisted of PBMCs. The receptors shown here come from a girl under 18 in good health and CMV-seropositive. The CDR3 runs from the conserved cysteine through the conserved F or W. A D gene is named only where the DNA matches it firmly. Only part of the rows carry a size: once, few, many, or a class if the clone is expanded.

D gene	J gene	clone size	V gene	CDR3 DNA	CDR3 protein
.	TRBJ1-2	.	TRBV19	TGTGCCAGTAATGAGCCCCACTACTTCGGTGAGGGCTACACCTTC	CASNEPHYFGEGYTF
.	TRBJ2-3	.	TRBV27	TGTGCCAGCAGTTTACACAGGGTCCCCACAGATACGCAGTATTTT	CASSLHRVPTDTQYF
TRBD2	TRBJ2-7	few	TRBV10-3	TGTGCCATCAGTGGGGGGGGGAGCTCCTACGAGCAGTACTTC	CAISGGGSSYEQYF
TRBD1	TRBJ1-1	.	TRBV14	TGTGCCAGCAGCCCTCAGGGGGCTTGGACTGAAGCTTTCTTT	CASSPQGAWTEAFF
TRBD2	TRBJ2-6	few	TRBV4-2	TGTGCCAGCAGCCAGGGACTAGCGGGAGGCTCCTCTGGGGCCAACGTCCTGACTTTC	CASSQGLAGGSSGANVLTF
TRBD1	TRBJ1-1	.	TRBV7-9	TGTGCCAGCAGCTTACCGGGACAGGGAAACACTGAAGCTTTCTTT	CASSLPGQGNTEAFF
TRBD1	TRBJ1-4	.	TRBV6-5	TGTGCCAGCAGTTTGTTCCCCGGGACAGGGTCGCGAAAACTGTTTTTT	CASSLFPGTGSRKLFF
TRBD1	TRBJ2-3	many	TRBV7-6	TGTGCCAGCAGCCTTAACAGGGGGCCTGGTGGTGATACGCAGTATTTT	CASSLNRGPGGDTQYF
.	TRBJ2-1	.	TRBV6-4	TGTGCCAGCAGTGAGAGGCCGGCCTCCTACAATGAGCAGTTCTTC	CASSERPASYNEQFF
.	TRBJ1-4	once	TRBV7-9	TGTGCCAGCAGCCGAGGTGGCGAAAAACTGTTTTTT	CASSRGGEKLFF
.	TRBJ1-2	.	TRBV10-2	TGCGCCAGCAGGGGCCAGACGGCCACAGCTAACTATGGCTACACCTTC	CASRGQTATANYGYTF
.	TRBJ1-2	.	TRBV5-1	TGCGCCAGCAGCTTAGACAGTTTAGAAGTCAGTGGCTACACCTTC	CASSLDSLEVSGYTF
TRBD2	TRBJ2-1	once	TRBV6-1	TGTGCCAGCAGTGACCGAAGGACTAGCGGGTTCTACAATGAGCAGTTCTTC	CASSDRRTSGFYNEQFF
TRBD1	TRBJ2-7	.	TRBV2	TGTGCCAGCAGTGAAGTAGACAGGGGGCGAGTTTACGAGCAGTACTTC	CASSEVDRGRVYEQYF
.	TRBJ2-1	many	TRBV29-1	TGCAGCGTTGTTCGGGTGCAGGAGCAGTTCTTC	CSVVRVQEQFF
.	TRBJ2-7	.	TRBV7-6	TGTGCCAGCAGCCGGGCTGGACAATCTCTCTACGAGCAGTACTTC	CASSRAGQSLYEQYF
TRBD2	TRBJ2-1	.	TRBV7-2	TGTGCCAGCAGCCCTAGCGGGAGAGTGTACAATGAGCAGTTCTTC	CASSPSGRVYNEQFF
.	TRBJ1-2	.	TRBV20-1	TGCAGTGCTAGTTCCAGGGATGGCTACACCTTC	CSASSRDGYTF
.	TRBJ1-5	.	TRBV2	TGTGCCAGCAGCGGACGGGATAGCAATCAGCCCCAGCATTTT	CASSGRDSNQPQHF
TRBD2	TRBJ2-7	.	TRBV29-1	TGCAGCGTTGACGGGGGGAGCTCCTACGAGCAGTACTTC	CSVDGGSSYEQYF
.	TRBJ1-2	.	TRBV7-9	TGTGCCAGCAGCGCACAGGGTTACTATGGCTACACCTTC	CASSAQGYYGYTF
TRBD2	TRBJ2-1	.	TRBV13	TGTGCCAGCAGCTTTGGTCTAGCGGGGCCGAGCTCCTACAATGAGCAGTTCTTC	CASSFGLAGPSSYNEQFF
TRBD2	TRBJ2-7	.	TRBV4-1	TGCGCCAGCAGCCGGGGGGGACTAGCGGGACTTAACTACGAGCAGTACTTC	CASSRGGLAGLNYEQYF
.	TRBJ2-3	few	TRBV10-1	TGCGCCAGCAGTGAGTCGACAGGTAAAACAGATACGCAGTATTTT	CASSESTGKTDTQYF
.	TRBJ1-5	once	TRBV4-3	TGCGCCAGCAGCCAAGGTACAGGCGTAAATCAGCCCCAGCATTTT	CASSQGTGVNQPQHF
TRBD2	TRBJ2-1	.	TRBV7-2	TGTGCCAGCAGCTTAGTACTAGCGGACTACAATGAGCAGTTCTTC	CASSLVLADYNEQFF
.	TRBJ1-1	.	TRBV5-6	TGTGCCAGCAGCTTATCAGGGTCGAGGAACACTGAAGCTTTCTTT	CASSLSGSRNTEAFF
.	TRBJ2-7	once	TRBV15	TGTGCCACCAGCAGAGGGACATTAATCAAGGAGCAGTACTTC	CATSRGTLIKEQYF
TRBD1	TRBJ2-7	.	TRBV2	TGTGCCAGCCCCATTGGACAGGGGTTGATCGGGGACGAGCAGTACTTC	CASPIGQGLIGDEQYF
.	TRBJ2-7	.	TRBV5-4	TGTGCCAGCAGCCCCTGGCGGGGGCCGGGCTACGAGCAGTACTTC	CASSPWRGPGYEQYF
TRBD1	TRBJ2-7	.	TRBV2	TGTGCCAGCAGTGGGGACAGTGACCCCTACGAGCAGTACTTC	CASSGDSDPYEQYF
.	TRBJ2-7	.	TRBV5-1	TGCGCCAGCAGCTCTCAGGGGTCATACTACGAGCAGTACTTC	CASSSQGSYYEQYF
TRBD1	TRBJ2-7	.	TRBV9	TGTGCCAGCAGCGTAGGGGACAGATTAGCCGCCTACGAGCAGTACTTC	CASSVGDRLAAYEQYF
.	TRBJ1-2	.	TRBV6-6	TGTGCCAGCAGTTACTCCTCAGGGCCTAACTATGGCTACACCTTC	CASSYSSGPNYGYTF
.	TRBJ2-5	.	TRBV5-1	TGCGCCAGCAGCTTGGGCCTAGAGTCCGGGACCCAGTACTTC	CASSLGLESGTQYF
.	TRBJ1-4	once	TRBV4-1	TGCGCCAGCACACAGTTCTTTGATACAACTAATGAAAAACTGTTTTTT	CASTQFFDTTNEKLFF
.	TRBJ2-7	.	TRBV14	TGTGCCAGCAGCCTACGTACTAACCCCAGTTACGAGCAGTACTTC	CASSLRTNPSYEQYF
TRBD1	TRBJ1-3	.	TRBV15	TGTGCCACCAGCAGAGGCAGGGGGCTCCCACACACCATATATTTT	CATSRGRGLPHTIYF
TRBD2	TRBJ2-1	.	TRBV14	TGTGCCAGCAGCCGTGGGGGAAGCGGGAGTAAGTATGAGCAGTTCTTC	CASSRGGSGSKYEQFF
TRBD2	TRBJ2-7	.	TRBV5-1	TGCGCCAGCAGCTGGACTAGCGGGGCCTCCTACGAGCAGTACTTC	CASSWTSGASYEQYF
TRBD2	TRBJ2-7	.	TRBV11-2	TGTGCCAGCAGCTCCCTAGCGGGGTTCTCGCAAGGGGACTTC	CASSSLAGFSQGDF
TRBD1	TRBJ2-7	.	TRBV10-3	TGTGCCATCAGTGACCGGGACAGAGCTATCTACGAGCAGTACTTC	CAISDRDRAIYEQYF
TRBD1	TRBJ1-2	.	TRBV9	TGTGCCAGCAGCGTAGGTGCAAGGGACAGTCTCTATTCTAACTATGGCTACACCTTC	CASSVGARDSLYSNYGYTF
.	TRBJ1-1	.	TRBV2	TGTGCCGATCGGTTGAACACTGAAGCTTTCTTT	CADRLNTEAFF
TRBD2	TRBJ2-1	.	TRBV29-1	TGCAGCGTCTCTAGCGGGGCTTACAATGAGCAGTTCTTC	CSVSSGAYNEQFF
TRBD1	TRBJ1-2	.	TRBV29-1	TGCAGCGTTGAAGTGATGACCGGGACAGGAGGCTACACCTTC	CSVEVMTGTGGYTF
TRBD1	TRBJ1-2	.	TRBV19	TGTGCCAGTAGCTTTCCGGGACAGAAGATCTATGGCTACACCTTC	CASSFPGQKIYGYTF